The rows below give T cell receptor beta chains drawn from one sample of a study of blood T cells in healthy people across ages. Using its own MiXCR run on the 5' RACE reads, TCRdb lists one record per CDR3 protein. The sample has roughly 680,000 distinct CDR3 sequences; roughly half are singletons. The sample comprised blood. All receptors derive from a woman of 80 years or more in good health. Each CDR3 is given with its conserved first and last residue. Rows may omit the clone size; those that give it use once, few, many or a size class.

>TRBV11-2|TRBJ1-2|few
CASSLPGEESGYTF
>TRBV3-1|TRBJ1-4|few
CASTSGTTNEKLFF
>TRBV12-3/TRBV12-4|TRBJ2-5|NA
CANSVRGEETQYF
>TRBV2|TRBJ1-6|NA
CASSVERESPLHF
>TRBV5-1|TRBJ1-2|NA
CASSTRTGALANYGYTF
>TRBV20-1|TRBJ2-5|NA
CSAVGQAEGRVETQYF
>TRBV15|TRBJ2-1|once
CATSRYTGSYNEQFF
>TRBV5-1|TRBJ2-3|many
CASSLLQGADTQYF
>TRBV7-2|TRBJ2-1|few
CASSSRGGNYNEQFF
>TRBV7-3|TRBJ1-2|many
CASSFSGDDYGYTF
>TRBV7-8|TRBJ1-4|NA
CASSPDGTANEKLFF
>TRBV6-6|NA|NA
CASSYRVGYEQYF
>TRBV10-3|TRBJ2-1|many
CAISELSGSSYNEQFF
>TRBV6-2/TRBV6-3|TRBJ2-6|NA
CASRRAYSGTNVLTF
>TRBV6-5|TRBJ1-1|many
CASSYSGGQVEAFF
>TRBV20-1|TRBJ1-1|NA
CSAMSGGRAEAFF
>TRBV20-1|TRBJ1-2|many
CSADDRGNYGYTF
>TRBV11-2|TRBJ2-3|NA
CASSLTVALDTQYF
>TRBV12-3/TRBV12-4|TRBJ2-7|NA
CACSFAAGAYEQYF
>TRBV18|TRBJ2-5|many
CASSPFRGEETQYF
>TRBV7-2|TRBJ2-7|few
CASTLHGFSYEQYF
>TRBV29-1|TRBJ1-4|many
CSARTGANEKLFF
>TRBV12-3/TRBV12-4|TRBJ1-6|NA
CASRSGPGPLHF
>TRBV18|TRBJ2-7|NA
CASSPSEGQVHEQYF
>TRBV20-1|NA|NA
CSAPIRGPYNEQYF
>TRBV10-3|TRBJ2-6|many
CAISPDRAGANVLTF
>TRBV6-6|TRBJ2-1|NA
CASSPGTSKGHEQFF
>TRBV7-2|TRBJ2-1|many
CASSLADRVYNEQFF
>TRBV6-2/TRBV6-3|TRBJ2-5|NA
CASSYKRNSQETQYF
>TRBV5-4|TRBJ2-1|many
CASSLDAVAGPQGQFF
>TRBV9|TRBJ2-5|many
CASSFRGTEETQYF